A single sample gave rise to the 22 T cell receptor beta chains below, sequenced in a study of early T cells in non-severe SARS-CoV-2 infection. TCRdb re-analysed the 5' RACE reads in MiXCR, keeping a single row per CDR3 protein. The table records about 50,000 distinct CDR3 sequences, around 10% of them present only once. Source: whole blood, taken at baseline. These receptors all stem from an adult who was a healthcare worker with PCR-confirmed SARS-CoV-2 infection or an uninfected control (not recorded which).

This clonotype turned up a few times. The J gene is TRBJ2-7, the V gene TRBV6-6, with D unresolved. The CDR3 spans 19 residues. The ends were cut back, 5 bases at V and 0 bases at J, with 26 bases in the middle. Germline loops: CDR1 MNHNY, CDR2 SVGAGI (reference sequence). CDR3 coding DNA: TGTGCCAGCAGTCACGGGCAACAAGCCTCAAGGGCTAACTCCTACGAGCAGTACTTC. It encodes CASSHGQQASRANSYEQYF.

This clonotype was seen many times. The chain uses TRBV20-1 and TRBJ1-5; a possible D gene is TRBD1 (6 bases). CDR3 length: 15 residues. Per germline, CDR1 DFQATT and CDR2 SNEGSKA (reference sequence). Trimming cost V 0 bases and J 6 bases, with 15 bases left between them. CDR3 sequence: CSARDYDRIGQPQHF. CDR3 coding DNA: TGCAGTGCTAGAGACTATGACAGGATAGGTCAGCCCCAGCATTTT.

This clonotype was seen a handful of times. The genes are TRBV3-1 and TRBJ2-7, with D unresolved. This CDR3 has 12 residues. Deletions cut 3 bases from V and 2 bases from J, with 5 bases between. CDR1 and CDR2 from the germline V gene are LGHDT and YNNKEL (reference sequence). Here the CDR3 reads CASSQYTYEQYF. DNA of the CDR3: TGTGCCAGCAGCCAGTACACCTACGAGCAGTACTTC.

This clonotype was observed a single time. V and J are TRBV2 and TRBJ1-4, with a possible D match to TRBD1 (5 bases). This CDR3 spans 13 amino acids. CDR1 is SNHLY and CDR2 is FYNNEI in the germline V gene. With 7 bases removed from V and 2 bases from J, the gap between germline ends came to 8 bases. Here the CDR3 reads CASMAGTNEKLFF. The CDR3 DNA reads TGTGCCAGCATGGCAGGGACTAATGAAAAACTGTTTTTT.

V is TRBV4-1 and J is TRBJ2-1; D remains unclear. CDR1 and CDR2 (germline): MGHRA, YSYEKL. V dropped 4 bases and J dropped 5 bases, with 6 bases sitting between them. The CDR3 loop spans 12 amino acids. CDR3 residues: CASSPTNNEQFF. The CDR3 coding sequence is TGCGCCAGCAGCCCGACAAACAATGAGCAGTTCTTC.

The chain employs TRBV5-1 and TRBJ1-6; D unresolved. V gave up 2 bases and J gave up 6 bases, with 9 bases separating them. Germline CDR1 and CDR2: SGHRS and YFSETQ. The CDR3 totals 14 residues. In DNA, the CDR3 is TGCGCCAGCAGCTTAGGCCACTCTAATTCACCCCTCCACTTT. Protein product: CASSLGHSNSPLHF.

The chain carries TRBV4-3 and TRBJ1-1, with TRBD1 matching 11 bases. Germline CDR1 LGHNA, CDR2 YSLEER. There are 17 residues in the CDR3. V dropped 3 bases and J dropped 6; count of bases not matched to a gene: 12. The CDR3 DNA is TGCGCCAGCAGCCAGAGGGGCTCGGGACAGGGGGTTTCTGAAGCTTTCTTT. This codes for CASSQRGSGQGVSEAFF.

V is TRBV25-1 and J is TRBJ2-7; D is unclear. The germline V gene has CDR1 MGHDK and CDR2 SYGVNS. Trimming pared 4 bases from V and 0 bases from J, leaving 7 bases between. CDR3 length equals 13 residues. This CDR3 reads CASSAPLSYEQYF. As DNA, the CDR3 is TGTGCCAGCAGTGCCCCCCTCTCCTACGAGCAGTACTTC.

This clonotype was counted only a few times. The chain recombines TRBV7-9 with TRBJ2-7, with D possibly matching TRBD1 (6 bases). This CDR3 is built from 18 residues. Trimming removed 1 base from V and 1 base from J, with 20 bases in between. Germline assignment: CDR1 SEHNR and CDR2 FQNEAQ (reference sequence). This CDR3 is CASSLVSLRQGSSYEQYF. CDR3 DNA: TGTGCCAGCAGCTTAGTATCCTTGAGGCAGGGGAGTTCCTACGAGCAGTACTTC.

There are a few counts of this clonotype. The genes are TRBV2 and TRBJ1-1; a weak D match, TRBD1 (6 bases). CDR1 and CDR2 (germline): SNHLY, FYNNEI. V was pared by 10 bases and J by 1 base, with 19 bases between. The CDR3 has 15 amino acids. DNA of the CDR3: TGTGCCACCCGGGACACTCCAAGGAAGAACACTGAAGCTTTCTTT. Amino acids: CATRDTPRKNTEAFF.

This chain connects TRBV7-6 to TRBJ1-3; D might be TRBD1 (5 bases). The CDR3 contains 20 residues. The ends were cut back, 3 bases at V and 0 bases at J, with 24 bases in the middle. Germline CDR1 reads SGHVS; CDR2 reads FNYEAQ. The DNA of the CDR3 is TGTGCCAGCAGCTTCTACGACCTTGACAGAATAGTTTACTCTGGAAACACCATATATTTT. Amino acid sequence: CASSFYDLDRIVYSGNTIYF. Together with reference TRBV7-6 and TRBJ1-3, the CDR3 gives the full variable domain: GAGVSQSPRYKVTKRGQDVALRCDPISGHVSLYWYRQALGQGPEFLTYFNYEAQQDKSGLPNDRFSAERPEGSISTLTIQRTEQRDSAMYRCASSFYDLDRIVYSGNTIYFGEGSWLTVV.

This clonotype came up many times. V usage is TRBV20-1 and J usage is TRBJ1-2, with D perhaps TRBD1 (6 bases). The CDR3 sequence is 14 residues long. V shed 5 bases and J shed 0 bases, with 13 bases lying between them. CDR1 is DFQATT and CDR2 is SNEGSKA in the germline V gene (reference sequence). CDR3 sequence reads: CSASTGKTNYGYTF. DNA for the CDR3: TGCAGTGCTTCTACAGGGAAGACTAACTATGGCTACACCTTC.

The chain employs TRBV18 and TRBJ2-2, with D tentatively TRBD2 (6 bases). CDR3 length: 15 amino acids. Germline V gene lookup returns CDR1 KGHSH and CDR2 LQKENI. Trimming removed 0 bases from V and 5 bases from J, with 10 bases in between. CDR3 coding DNA: TGTGCCAGCTCACCACCCCAGGGAGGAACCGGGGAGCTGTTTTTT. Protein sequence: CASSPPQGGTGELFF.

V gene TRBV5-1 combines with J gene TRBJ2-3; TRBD2 aligns across 15 bases. The CDR3 totals 18 residues. V dropped 1 base and J dropped 4; count of bases not matched to a gene: 7. CDR1 and CDR2 (germline): SGHRS, YFSETQ. In DNA, the CDR3 is TGCGCCAGCAGCTTGTCGGGACTAGCGGGAGGCAGGGCAGATACGCAGTATTTT. Its protein is CASSLSGLAGGRADTQYF.

This chain links TRBV20-1 with TRBJ2-7, with D perhaps given as TRBD1 or TRBD2 (5 bases each). This CDR3 has 15 residues. V was trimmed by 0 bases and J by 4 bases, leaving 16 bases between them. Per germline, CDR1 DFQATT and CDR2 SNEGSKA (reference sequence). CDR3 residues: CSARDRLAAGYEQYF. The DNA for the CDR3 is TGCAGTGCTAGAGATCGCCTAGCCGCAGGGTACGAGCAGTACTTC.

This clonotype was counted at least ten times. The V and J genes are TRBV10-1 and TRBJ1-1; 11 bases are shared with TRBD1. Per the germline V gene, CDR1 is WNHNN and CDR2 is SYGVQD (reference sequence). There are 14 residues in the CDR3. Trimming removed 5 bases from V and 4 bases from J; junction bases left unmatched: 3. CDR3 in amino acids: CASSPGTGGTEAFF. In DNA form, the CDR3 reads TGCGCCAGCAGTCCAGGGACAGGGGGCACTGAAGCTTTCTTT.

This clonotype was counted once. The rearrangement links TRBV5-1 to TRBJ2-3; D is unclear. The length of the CDR3 is 13 residues. Per the germline V gene, CDR1 is SGHRS and CDR2 is YFSETQ. The V gene lost 0 bases and the J gene lost 3 bases, with 5 bases spanning the gap. CDR3 coding DNA: TGCGCCAGCAGCTTGGGGTCAACAGATACGCAGTATTTT. Its translation is CASSLGSTDTQYF.

The sample holds a few counts of this clonotype. This chain links TRBV7-2 with TRBJ2-5; D is perhaps TRBD2 (5 bases). The V gene's germline CDR1 is SGHTA and CDR2 FQGNSA. The CDR3 contains 14 residues. Between the trimmed V and J ends, which lost 5 bases and 2 bases, there was a span of 12 bases. The DNA of the CDR3 is TGTGCCAGCAGCCCCCGACCGGGGCAAGAGACCCAGTACTTC. Translation: CASSPRPGQETQYF.

V is TRBV10-1 and J is TRBJ2-2, with a possible D match to TRBD1 (5 bases). The V gene's germline CDR1 is WNHNN and CDR2 SYGVQD (reference sequence). The CDR3 runs to 16 residues. V lost 3 bases to trimming and J lost 4 bases, with 15 bases between them. In nucleotides, the CDR3 is TGCGCCAGCAGTGAAACAGTCCCTAGGGGCACCGGGGAGCTGTTTTTT. This translates into CASSETVPRGTGELFF.

This clonotype was recorded many times. V usage is TRBV6-5 and J usage is TRBJ2-7; 12 positions match TRBD2. There are 15 residues in the CDR3. Germline V gene sequence: CDR1 MNHEY, CDR2 SVGAGI. Trimming cost V 5 bases and J 3 bases; bases outside gene matches: 5. CDR3 bases: TGTGCCAGCAGTCGAGGACTAGCGGGACTCTACGAGCAGTACTTC. Its translation: CASSRGLAGLYEQYF.

This clonotype has more than one count but fewer than ten. The gene calls are TRBV10-1 and TRBJ1-2, with D possibly TRBD1 on 6 matching bases. The CDR3 consists of 14 residues. Trimming left V 10 bases short and J 3 bases short, with 18 bases between. Per germline, CDR1 WNHNN and CDR2 SYGVQD (reference sequence). Written as DNA, the CDR3 is TGCGCCACCATAATAGTACAGGGAGACTATGGCTACACCTTC. The encoded protein is CATIIVQGDYGYTF.

This clonotype was observed a few times. The CDR3 is CASSQDSRNEQFF. For the CDR3, the DNA is TGTGCCAGCAGCCAAGACTCTCGCAATGAGCAGTTCTTC. The chain combines TRBV3-1 with TRBJ2-1; D unresolved. Germline V gene data show CDR1 as LGHDT and CDR2 as YNNKEL (reference sequence). V was clipped by 0 bases and J by 6 bases, with 6 bases between them. The CDR3 runs 13 residues.